Below, one TCR beta chain is given with its context. The antigen remains unidentified. This entry is derived from a study of cytomegalovirus exposure and HLA in healthy donors. Study-wide results and caveats: Most subjects' HLA-A and HLA-B alleles were reportedly predicted from TCR beta sequences.

This PCR relied on a set of 60 Vbeta primers and 13 Jbeta primers. Repertoires were generated with immunoSEQ multiplex PCR, while TCRdb's copy carries only in-frame clones and drops some. Counted here are under 90,000 clones, 85% to 90% occurring once; the ten biggest clones make up roughly 2.3%. The specimen was PBMCs. This TCR was recovered from a man between 18 and 29 years old in good health and CMV-seronegative.

The CDR3 DNA follows: TGTGCCAGTAGTATAAGTAAGTCTAGCGGGAGCACAGATACGCAGTATTTT. The encoded protein is CASSISKSSGSTDTQYF. The chain employs TRBV19 and TRBJ2-3; 8 bases are shared with TRBD2. The CDR3 totals 17 residues. The V gene's germline CDR1 is LNHDA and CDR2 SQIVND (reference sequence). Germline trimming cut 2 bases from V and 0 bases from J; bases unmatched to any gene: 7. Full variable domain (remainder filled in from reference TRBV19 and TRBJ2-3): DGGITQSPKYLFRKEGQNVTLSCEQNLNHDAMYWYRQDPGQGLRLIYYSQIVNDFQKGDIAEGYSVSREKKESFPLTVTSAQKNPTAFYLCASSISKSSGSTDTQYFGPGTRLTVL.